A single sample gave rise to the 25 T cell receptor beta chains below, sequenced in a study of cytomegalovirus exposure and HLA in healthy donors. Researchers ran the PCR with 60 Vbeta and 13 Jbeta primers. The protocol was immunoSEQ multiplex PCR, while the TCRdb copy is restricted to in-frame clones and leaves out a portion. The sample has about 130,000 clones, 74% seen once; the top ten hold 3.5% to 4.5%. Sequencing was done on a sample of PBMCs. The source is a man aged 40-49 years in good health and CMV-seropositive.

The chain recombines TRBV7-9 with TRBJ2-1; the match to TRBD2 covers 9 bases. The junction had 6 bases not matched to a gene; V was cut back by 5 bases and J by 1 base. This CDR3 is 16 amino acids long. Germline V CDR1 and CDR2: SEHNR, FQNEAQ (reference sequence). This chain's CDR3 is CASSPGLATSYNEQFF. CDR3 DNA: TGTGCCAGCAGCCCTGGACTAGCGACTTCCTACAATGAGCAGTTCTTC.

The chain carries TRBV28 and TRBJ2-1, with D possibly matching TRBD2 (7 bases). There are 16 residues in the CDR3. The V gene's germline CDR1 is MDHEN and CDR2 SYDVKM. V shed 8 bases and J shed 0 bases, with 17 bases lying between them. CDR3 sequence reads: CASARGGVSSYNEQFF. The DNA for the CDR3 is TGTGCCAGCGCAAGGGGGGGGGTGAGCTCCTACAATGAGCAGTTCTTC.

This rearrangement joins TRBV7-8 to TRBJ2-1; D perhaps matches TRBD2 (7 bases). Looked up from germline, CDR1 is SGHVS and CDR2 is FQNEAQ. This CDR3 has 17 residues. V lost 6 bases, J lost 4 bases, and 22 bases lay in between. The CDR3 coding sequence is TGTGCCAGCAGTCAAAGGGGGAGGGCCGACCTTTACAATGAGCAGTTCTTC. Amino acids: CASSQRGRADLYNEQFF.

This chain links TRBV27 with TRBJ1-3, with D perhaps matching TRBD1 (6 bases). Per germline, CDR1 MNHEY and CDR2 SMNVEV (reference sequence). The CDR3 runs 15 residues. V gave up 6 bases and J gave up 0 bases, with 12 bases separating them. CDR3 residues: CASRRQASSGNTIYF. For the CDR3, the DNA is TGTGCCAGCAGGCGACAGGCAAGCTCTGGAAACACCATATATTTT.

The rearrangement uses TRBV30 and TRBJ1-5, with 8 nucleotides matching TRBD1. After removal of 3 bases from V and 11 bases from J, the junction contained 9 bases not matched to a gene. CDR3 length equals 13 residues. Germline V gene lookup returns CDR1 GTSNPN and CDR2 SVGIG (reference sequence). The CDR3 sequence is CAWRGTGQGAQHF. Written as DNA, the CDR3 is TGTGCCTGGAGGGGGACCGGACAGGGTGCCCAGCATTTT.

The CDR3 coding sequence is TGTGCCAGCGGAGAGGGGGCTGGGCAGCCCCAGCATTTT. Translation: CASGEGAGQPQHF. The genes are TRBV2 and TRBJ1-5; 7 bases are shared with TRBD1. J gave up 7 bases and V 8 bases, and 8 bases lay outside the gene matches. CDR1 is SNHLY and CDR2 is FYNNEI in the germline V gene. CDR3 length equals 13 residues.

As to this clone: The sample contains more than one DNA sequence encoding this CDR3. The J gene is TRBJ1-2, the V gene TRBV29-1; weak D call: TRBD1 (5 bases). V lost 3 bases and J lost 4, with 6 bases in between. Germline assignment: CDR1 SQVTM and CDR2 ANQGSEA. There are 11 residues in the CDR3. The CDR3 spells CSVDRAYGYTF. CDR3 DNA: TGCAGCGTTGACAGGGCCTATGGCTACACCTTC.

This clone has just a few counts. The V and J genes are TRBV11-3 and TRBJ1-1; no reliable D call. Between the trimmed V and J ends, which lost 3 bases and 0 bases, there was a span of 5 bases. Germline V CDR1 and CDR2: SGHNT, YENEEA. The CDR3 runs 13 residues. CDR3 loop: CASSFSLNTEAFF. CDR3 nucleotide sequence: TGTGCCAGCAGCTTTTCCTTGAACACTGAAGCTTTCTTT.

The chain has TRBV5-1 and TRBJ1-4; D perhaps matches TRBD1 (6 bases). Germline values: CDR1 SGHRS, CDR2 YFSETQ. CDR3 length equals 14 residues. Trimming stripped 3 bases from V and 2 bases from J, with 8 bases between. The CDR3 region has the DNA TGCGCCAGCAGCTGGCAGGGGACTAATGAAAAACTGTTTTTT. This translates into CASSWQGTNEKLFF.

A note on this clone: Additional DNA sequences in this sample encode the identical CDR3. The chain carries TRBV30 and TRBJ1-2; 8 bases fit TRBD1. CDR3 size: 14 residues. Germline V gene sequence: CDR1 GTSNPN, CDR2 SVGIG (reference sequence). J lost 6 bases, V lost 0 bases, and 6 bases had no gene match. This CDR3 reads CAWSVGGQGDGYTF. Written as DNA, the CDR3 is TGTGCCTGGAGTGTTGGAGGACAGGGAGATGGCTACACCTTC. Using reference TRBV30 and TRBJ1-2 for the parts outside the CDR3, the full variable domain is SQTIHQWPATLVQPVGSPLSLECTVEGTSNPNLYWYRQAAGRGLQLLFYSVGIGQISSEVPQNLSASRPQDRQFILSSKKLLLSDSGFYLCAWSVGGQGDGYTFGSGTRLTVV.

The J gene is TRBJ2-1, the V gene TRBV7-3; 10 nucleotides align to TRBD2. The CDR3 runs 16 residues. V lost 4 bases, J lost 7 bases, and 10 bases stayed unmatched. Germline CDR1 SGHTA, CDR2 FQGTGA. The CDR3 DNA reads TGTGCCAGCAGCTATAAACCCGGGACTAGCGTTAATGAGCAGTTCTTC. This encodes CASSYKPGTSVNEQFF.

This chain connects TRBV6-1 to TRBJ2-7, with a weak D call TRBD2 (6 bases). The CDR3 loop spans 13 amino acids. Germline CDR1 and CDR2: MNHNS and SASEGT. Trimming removed 0 bases from V and 6 bases from J, with 9 bases in between. CDR3 loop: CASSEALGGEQYF. DNA of the CDR3: TGTGCCAGCAGTGAAGCGTTGGGGGGCGAGCAGTACTTC.

This chain joins TRBV5-4 and TRBJ2-5; the D is unclear. The V end was cut by 0 bases, the J end by 2 bases, with 5 bases between. Germline V CDR1 and CDR2: SGHNT, YYREEE (reference sequence). CDR3 length equals 13 residues. CDR3 DNA: TGTGCCAGCAGCTTGGTTTCTCAAGAGACCCAGTACTTC. It encodes CASSLVSQETQYF.

This clone has at least ten counts. The chain joins TRBV11-1 to TRBJ2-1; 7 bases agree with TRBD2. V lost 2 bases, J lost 1 base, and 11 bases stayed unmatched. The germline gives CDR1 SGHAT, CDR2 FQDESV (reference sequence). This CDR3 contains 18 residues. In DNA form, the CDR3 reads TGTGCCAGCAGCTTACGTTCCCTAACGGGAGGTTCCTACAATGAGCAGTTCTTC. It translates to CASSLRSLTGGSYNEQFF.

This clone was seen only a few times. The chain has TRBV9 and TRBJ2-2, with D possibly TRBD1 on 6 matching bases. The CDR3 length is 15 residues. The ends were cut back, 0 bases at V and 6 bases at J, with 12 bases in the middle. Germline CDR1 SGDLS, CDR2 YYNGEE. The CDR3 reads CASSVDRARPGELFF. DNA for the CDR3: TGTGCCAGCAGCGTAGACAGGGCGCGCCCCGGGGAGCTGTTTTTT.

The chain is built from TRBV27 and TRBJ2-3, with 8 bases that match TRBD1. Germline trimming cut 6 bases from V and 0 bases from J; bases unmatched to any gene: 2. Germline V gene data show CDR1 as MNHEY and CDR2 as SMNVEV (reference sequence). There are 14 residues in the CDR3. This CDR3 is CASSRQGSTDTQYF. CDR3 DNA: TGTGCCAGCAGCCGACAGGGGAGCACAGATACGCAGTATTTT.

The J gene is TRBJ2-5, the V gene TRBV5-1, with D possibly being TRBD2 (6 bases). The CDR3 length is 14 residues. Germline V gene sequence: CDR1 SGHRS, CDR2 YFSETQ. Trimming took off 6 bases at V and 7 bases at J, with 19 bases between the two ends. CDR3 nucleotide sequence: TGCGCCAGCACTATCCCGGACTCGCGGGGGACCCAGTACTTC. It yields the protein CASTIPDSRGTQYF.

The chain couples TRBV7-2 to TRBJ1-5, with a weak D call TRBD1 (6 bases). This CDR3 contains 15 residues. Germline loops: CDR1 SGHTA, CDR2 FQGNSA. The V end was cut by 6 bases, the J end by 6 bases, with 18 bases between. CDR3 loop: CASRSQGSPSQPQHF. The CDR3 nucleotides read TGTGCCAGCAGGTCACAGGGAAGTCCAAGTCAGCCCCAGCATTTT.

This sequence joins TRBV11-2 and TRBJ1-1; D not resolved. This CDR3 is 15 amino acids long. V gave up 5 bases and J gave up 0 bases, with 13 bases separating them. The germline gives CDR1 SGHAT, CDR2 FQNNGV. DNA of the CDR3: TGTGCCAGCAGCCCAATGGGAGTTATGAACACTGAAGCTTTCTTT. This translates into CASSPMGVMNTEAFF. Supplemented by reference TRBV11-2 and TRBJ1-1, the full variable domain reads EAGVAQSPRYKIIEKRQSVAFWCNPISGHATLYWYQQILGQGPKLLIQFQNNGVVDDSQLPKDRFSAERLKGVDSTLKIQPAKLEDSAVYLCASSPMGVMNTEAFFGQGTRLTVV.

The V gene is TRBV27, the J gene TRBJ2-3; weak D call: TRBD1 (5 bases). The CDR3 covers 15 residues. The germline V gene encodes CDR1 MNHEY and CDR2 SMNVEV (reference sequence). V was shortened by 4 bases and J by 4 bases, with 15 bases between the two germline ends. CDR3 region: CASSSWRRTSDTQYF. The CDR3 region has the DNA TGTGCCAGCAGTTCATGGCGCCGGACATCAGATACGCAGTATTTT.

In this sample, this clone turned up a few times. The CDR3 DNA reads as TGTGCCAGCAGTGGATGGGAAGGGGACAGGGGTAATGAGCAGTTCTTC. Protein sequence: CASSGWEGDRGNEQFF. This rearrangement joins TRBV25-1 to TRBJ2-1; 10 bases fit TRBD1. Germline CDR1 MGHDK, CDR2 SYGVNS. CDR3 size: 16 residues. The V gene end was trimmed by 4 bases and the J gene end by 7 bases; junction bases not matched to a gene: 10.

The chain has TRBV7-6 and TRBJ1-2; the match to TRBD1 covers 9 bases. The CDR3 is made up of 14 amino acids. Germline V gene data show CDR1 as SGHVS and CDR2 as FNYEAQ. With 4 bases clipped from V and 8 bases from J, the junction kept 8 bases outside the gene matches. CDR3 in DNA: TGTGCCAGCAGCTCCCCGTACAGGGGGCAAGGCTACACCTTC. Encoded protein: CASSSPYRGQGYTF.

The CDR3 loop is CASSPESLPGLVSYEQYF. CDR3 in DNA: TGTGCCAGCTCACCAGAGAGCCTACCGGGACTAGTATCCTACGAGCAGTACTTC. The chain recombines TRBV18 with TRBJ2-7; 8 bases map to TRBD2. From germline, CDR1 is KGHSH and CDR2 LQKENI. CDR3 length: 18 residues. Germline trimming cut 2 bases from V and 1 base from J; bases unmatched to any gene: 13.

The count of this clone is one. The V gene is TRBV7-9, the J gene TRBJ1-1; 8 nucleotides align to TRBD1. Looked up from germline, CDR1 is SEHNR and CDR2 is FQNEAQ (reference sequence). J was trimmed by 1 base and V by 3 bases; bases with no gene match: 13. There are 18 residues in the CDR3. CDR3 in amino acids: CASSFIRQGINPNTEAFF. CDR3 DNA sequence: TGTGCCAGCAGCTTTATCAGACAGGGGATAAACCCGAACACTGAAGCTTTCTTT.

Points on this clone: The germline gene is not matched at one end of the junction; a read error may be the cause. This sequence joins TRBV25-1 and TRBJ1-2, with TRBD1 matching over 8 bases. Germline V lookup: CDR1 MGHDK, CDR2 SYGVNS. The CDR3 runs 13 residues. In nucleotides, the CDR3 is TGTGCCAGCACTGAAAGGACAGGGAGTGGCTACACCTTC. Translating it yields CASTERTGSGYTF.